This section outlines one TCR beta chain sequence together with its context. The same CDR3 can be traced to other DNA sequences in this sample. Generated by immunoSEQ multiplex PCR, the TCRdb table keeps only in-frame clones and is missing some. The sample has over 200,000 clones; over 75% are singletons. The data stem from a study of blood T cell repertoires in COVID-19. Material: peripheral blood. This TCR was sampled from a woman aged 80 or over with acute or convalescent COVID-19.

The CDR3 coding sequence is TGTGCCAGCAGCGTTACAGGGAAAGAGACCCAGTACTTC. Its protein is CASSVTGKETQYF. The genes are TRBV9 and TRBJ2-5, with a weak D call TRBD1 (6 bases). The CDR3 is made up of 13 amino acids. V was cut by 2 bases and J by 3 bases, with 8 bases left in between. Germline-derived CDR1 and CDR2 are SGDLS and YYNGEE.